This entry lists 17 T cell receptor beta chains sequenced from one sample in a study of OX40 agonist ivuxolimab in advanced cancers. Sequenced by immunoSEQ multiplex PCR; TCRdb stores in-frame clones only, minus some. This table holds some 90,000 clones, approximately 90% found once. The specimen comprised CD4+ or CD8+ T cells sorted from blood, sampled in a trial of the OX40 agonist ivuxolimab. These receptors came from an adult with an advanced solid tumor such as melanoma, head and neck, liver or kidney cancer.

The V and J genes are TRBV11-2 and TRBJ2-1, with 11 bases lining up with TRBD2. This CDR3 region has 15 residues. Germline loops: CDR1 SGHAT, CDR2 FQNNGV. V lost 6 bases, J lost 5 bases, and 6 bases stayed unmatched. Written as DNA, the CDR3 is TGTGCCAGCAGTTTCTCGGGACTAGCGGACAATGAGCAGTTCTTC. It codes for CASSFSGLADNEQFF.

This clone was detected once. The chain is built from TRBV27 and TRBJ2-3; 10 nucleotides agree with TRBD2. Germline V gene data show CDR1 as MNHEY and CDR2 as SMNVEV (reference sequence). J gave up 2 bases and V 1 base, and 6 bases lay outside the gene matches. The CDR3 length is 17 residues. CDR3: CASSLYPGLAATDTQYF. CDR3 coding DNA: TGTGCCAGCAGTTTATACCCTGGACTAGCGGCCACAGATACGCAGTATTTT.

CDR3 loop: CASSQLLASVQETQYF. The CDR3 region has the DNA TGTGCCAGCAGCCAGCTCCTAGCGTCTGTCCAAGAGACCCAGTACTTC. The chain couples TRBV14 to TRBJ2-5, with D possibly matching TRBD2 (6 bases). The CDR3 runs to 16 residues. Trimming removed 3 bases at V and 1 base at J, with 15 bases between. Germline V gene lookup returns CDR1 SGHDN and CDR2 FVKESK.

The chain has TRBV28 and TRBJ1-5; D is unresolved. The germline CDR1 and CDR2 sequences are MDHEN and SYDVKM. CDR3 size: 14 residues. Deletions cut 2 bases from V and 3 bases from J, with 8 bases between. The CDR3 nucleotides are TGTGCCAGCAGTTTAGGACGATACAATCAGCCCCAGCATTTT. This sequence encodes CASSLGRYNQPQHF.

The chain is built from TRBV28 and TRBJ2-3; 13 bases are a match to TRBD2. V trimming: 2 bases; J trimming: 2 bases; junction bases outside the gene matches: 7. The CDR3 contains 18 residues. Per the germline V gene, CDR1 is MDHEN and CDR2 is SYDVKM. The CDR3: CASSLSPGLAGVTDTQYF. CDR3 DNA: TGTGCCAGCAGTTTAAGCCCCGGACTAGCGGGAGTCACAGATACGCAGTATTTT.

The chain combines TRBV11-1 with TRBJ2-2; the match to TRBD2 covers 9 bases. The ends lost 1 base at V and 5 bases at J; junction bases unmatched: 2. Germline assignment: CDR1 SGHAT and CDR2 FQDESV (reference sequence). The CDR3 is made up of 15 amino acids. The CDR3 loop is CASSLVAGGTGELFF. CDR3 bases: TGTGCCAGCAGCTTAGTCGCGGGAGGGACCGGGGAGCTGTTTTTT.

The chain uses TRBV2 and TRBJ2-5; 9 bases are a match to TRBD1. V was pared by 2 bases and J by 4 bases, with 5 bases of the junction left unmatched. This CDR3 comprises 15 residues. Germline CDR1 SNHLY, CDR2 FYNNEI. CDR3 DNA: TGTGCCAGCAGTGAATTTACAGGGGGCAGAGAGACCCAGTACTTC. Translated: CASSEFTGGRETQYF.

The chain recombines TRBV2 with TRBJ2-1; 9 bases map to TRBD2. V lost 7 bases, J lost 6 bases, and 10 bases stayed unmatched. Germline lookup yields CDR1 SNHLY and CDR2 FYNNEI. CDR3 length equals 15 residues. Here the CDR3 reads CASIKTSGQSNEQFF. DNA of the CDR3: TGTGCCAGCATCAAGACTAGCGGCCAATCCAATGAGCAGTTCTTC.

V gene TRBV7-9 combines with J gene TRBJ1-6; the D is unclear. The CDR3 is 17 residues long. CDR1 and CDR2 (germline): SEHNR, FQNEAQ (reference sequence). V was cut by 5 bases and J by 0 bases, with 14 bases left in between. Written as DNA, the CDR3 is TGTGCCAGCAGCCCCGGACTAGCGAGCTCCTATAATTCACCCCTCCACTTT. Encoded protein: CASSPGLASSYNSPLHF.

V and J are TRBV29-1 and TRBJ2-1; D assignment may be TRBD1 or TRBD2 (5 bases each). This CDR3 region has 12 residues. The germline gives CDR1 SQVTM, CDR2 ANQGSEA. The V and J ends lost 7 bases and 8 bases respectively, with 15 bases between them. Written as DNA, the CDR3 is TGCAGCGCGGGGAGACTGGGGGATGAGCAGTTCTTC. Encoded protein: CSAGRLGDEQFF.

V gene TRBV30 combines with J gene TRBJ2-2; D unresolved. The CDR3 covers 14 residues. Between the trimmed V and J ends, which lost 8 bases and 3 bases, there was a span of 16 bases. Germline V CDR1 and CDR2: GTSNPN, SVGIG (reference sequence). As DNA, the CDR3 is TGTGCCCACCACCTCGGGCCCGACACCGGGGAGCTGTTTTTT. It specifies CAHHLGPDTGELFF. Combining the CDR3 with reference TRBV30 and TRBJ2-2 gives the whole variable domain SQTIHQWPATLVQPVGSPLSLECTVEGTSNPNLYWYRQAAGRGLQLLFYSVGIGQISSEVPQNLSASRPQDRQFILSSKKLLLSDSGFYLCAHHLGPDTGELFFGEGSRLTVL.

This rearrangement joins TRBV6-6 to TRBJ2-1, with D unresolved. This CDR3 is built from 12 residues. The V gene's germline CDR1 is MNHNY and CDR2 SVGAGI (reference sequence). V was cut by 6 bases and J by 8 bases, with 11 bases left in between. CDR3 sequence (DNA): TGTGCCAGCAGGAGGATTTTGGATGAGCAGTTCTTC. It is translated as CASRRILDEQFF.

Only one count was recorded for this clone. The chain links TRBV7-3 to TRBJ2-6; 7 nucleotides agree with TRBD2. Germline assignment: CDR1 SGHTA and CDR2 FQGTGA. Unmatched junction bases numbered 6, after V lost 4 bases and J lost 0 bases. CDR3 size: 17 residues. CDR3 sequence (DNA): TGTGCCAGCAGCTCGAGCGGGATCCACTCTGGGGCCAACGTCCTGACTTTC. Translated: CASSSSGIHSGANVLTF.

The chain carries TRBV7-3 and TRBJ2-1; TRBD2 agrees at 10 bases. The V segment lost 9 bases and the J segment 7 bases; nucleotides outside the gene matches: 6. Per the germline V gene, CDR1 is SGHTA and CDR2 is FQGTGA. CDR3 length equals 13 residues. CDR3 loop: CASRGTSVNEQFF. Here the CDR3 DNA reads TGTGCCAGTAGGGGGACTAGCGTTAATGAGCAGTTCTTC.

The V gene is TRBV9, the J gene TRBJ2-1, with D uncertain. The CDR3 has 15 residues. Germline CDR1 SGDLS, CDR2 YYNGEE. V was shortened by 4 bases and J by 0 bases, with 11 bases between the two germline ends. The CDR3 region is CASSLPPSSYNEQFF. CDR3 DNA sequence: TGTGCCAGCAGCCTGCCCCCCAGCTCCTACAATGAGCAGTTCTTC.

V is TRBV7-2 and J is TRBJ2-2; D is unresolved. Germline loops: CDR1 SGHTA, CDR2 FQGNSA. This CDR3 contains 16 residues. The V end was cut by 1 base, the J end by 1 base, with 10 bases between. The CDR3 loop is CASSLVLPKNTGELFF. CDR3 sequence (DNA): TGTGCCAGCAGCTTAGTACTACCGAAGAACACCGGGGAGCTGTTTTTT.

This sequence joins TRBV5-1 and TRBJ2-5; 8 nucleotides agree with TRBD2. Trimming took 5 bases from V and 5 from J; bases not matched to a gene: 17. CDR3 length equals 17 residues. Germline loops: CDR1 SGHRS, CDR2 YFSETQ. CDR3 in amino acids: CASRASGGAGGLETQYF. The CDR3 DNA sequence: TGCGCCAGCAGAGCCTCGGGAGGGGCGGGAGGCTTGGAGACCCAGTACTTC.